This TCR beta chain is from a study of OX40 agonist ivuxolimab in advanced cancers. CDR3 length: 16 amino acids. Per the germline V gene, CDR1 is SGHTA and CDR2 is FQGNSA. V shed 6 bases, J shed 4 bases, and the junction held 10 bases outside the gene matches. Some clones are missing from TCRdb's copy, which holds only in-frame ones; the method was immunoSEQ multiplex PCR. The data show about 96,000 clones, with roughly 80% seen just once and roughly 5.2% held by the top ten. Sequenced material: CD4+ or CD8+ T cells sorted from blood, taken in a trial of the OX40 agonist ivuxolimab. The TCR sequence derives from an adult with an advanced solid tumor such as melanoma, head and neck, liver or kidney cancer. This rearrangement joins TRBV7-2 to TRBJ2-7; 12 positions match TRBD1. The CDR3 DNA reads as TGTGCCAGCAGACGTACGGGACAGGGGGCCTATTACGAGCAGTACTTC. As protein: CASRRTGQGAYYEQYF.